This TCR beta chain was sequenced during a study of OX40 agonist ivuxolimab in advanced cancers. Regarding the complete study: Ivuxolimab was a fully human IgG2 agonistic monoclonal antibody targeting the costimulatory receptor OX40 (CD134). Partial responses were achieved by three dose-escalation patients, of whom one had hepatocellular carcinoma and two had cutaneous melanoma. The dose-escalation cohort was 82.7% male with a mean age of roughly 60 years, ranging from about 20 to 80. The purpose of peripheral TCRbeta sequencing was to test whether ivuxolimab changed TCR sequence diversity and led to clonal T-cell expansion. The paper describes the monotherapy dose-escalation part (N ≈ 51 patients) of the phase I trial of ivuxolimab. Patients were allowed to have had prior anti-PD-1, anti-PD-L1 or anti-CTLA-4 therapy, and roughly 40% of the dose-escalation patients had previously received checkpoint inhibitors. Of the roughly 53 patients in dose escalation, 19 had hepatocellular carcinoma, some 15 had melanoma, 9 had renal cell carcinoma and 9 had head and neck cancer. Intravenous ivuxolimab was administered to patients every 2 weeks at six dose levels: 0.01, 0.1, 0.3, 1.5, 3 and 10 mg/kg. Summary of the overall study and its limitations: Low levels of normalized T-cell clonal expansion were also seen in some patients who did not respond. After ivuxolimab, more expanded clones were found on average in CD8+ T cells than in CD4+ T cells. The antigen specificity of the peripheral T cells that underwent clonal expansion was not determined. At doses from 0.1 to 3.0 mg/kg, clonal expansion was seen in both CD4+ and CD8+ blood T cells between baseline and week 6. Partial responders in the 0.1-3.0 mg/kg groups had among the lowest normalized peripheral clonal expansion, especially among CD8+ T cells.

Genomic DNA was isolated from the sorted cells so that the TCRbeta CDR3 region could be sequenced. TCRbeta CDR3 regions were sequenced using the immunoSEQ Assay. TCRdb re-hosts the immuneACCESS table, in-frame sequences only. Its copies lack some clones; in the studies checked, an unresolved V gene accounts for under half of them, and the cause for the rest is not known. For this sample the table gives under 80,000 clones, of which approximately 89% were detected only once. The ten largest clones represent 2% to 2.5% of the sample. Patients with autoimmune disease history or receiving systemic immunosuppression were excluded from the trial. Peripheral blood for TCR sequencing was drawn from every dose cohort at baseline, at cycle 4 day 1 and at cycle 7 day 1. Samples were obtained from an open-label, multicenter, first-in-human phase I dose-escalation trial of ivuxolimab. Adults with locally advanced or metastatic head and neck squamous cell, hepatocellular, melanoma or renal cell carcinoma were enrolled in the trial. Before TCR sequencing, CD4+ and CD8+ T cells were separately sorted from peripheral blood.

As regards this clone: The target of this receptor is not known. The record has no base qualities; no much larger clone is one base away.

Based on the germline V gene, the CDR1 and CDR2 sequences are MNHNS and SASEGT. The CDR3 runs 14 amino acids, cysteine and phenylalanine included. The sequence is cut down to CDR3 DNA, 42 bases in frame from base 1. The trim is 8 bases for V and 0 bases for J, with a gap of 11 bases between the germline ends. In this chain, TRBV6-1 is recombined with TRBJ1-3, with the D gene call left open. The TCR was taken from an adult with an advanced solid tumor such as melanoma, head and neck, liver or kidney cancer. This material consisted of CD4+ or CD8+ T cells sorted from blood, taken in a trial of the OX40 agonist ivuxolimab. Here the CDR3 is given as CASQQFGSGNTIYF. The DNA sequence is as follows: TGTGCCAGCCAACAGTTCGGCTCTGGAAACACCATATATTTT.